This T cell receptor (beta chain) was recorded in a study of T cell repertoires in cytomegalovirus infection (dated 2019 in TCRdb). With regard to the full study: Recently identified HLA-C-restricted CMV epitopes, whose presentation resists viral immunomodulation, were targeted by peptide stimulations together with well-studied HLA-B-restricted epitopes. The HLA type of each donor mattered for the analysis, because public TCR beta signatures pointed to carriage of CMV infection along with the matching HLA type.

TCRdb shows the sequencer as Illumina HiSeq 1500. TCRdb reworked the public reads: Q25 trimming with fastp, MiXCR clone assembly, productive beta chains retained. Each CDR3 protein gets just one entry, which takes the most common genes and DNA from the rows behind it. Present in this sample are some 100,000 distinct CDR3 sequences, approximately 28% of which were seen just once. The leading ten clones occupy about 81% of the sample. Trimming leaves V shorter by 2 bases and J shorter by 1 base, with the junction holding 4 bases beyond the gene matches. Reading the germline V gene (reference sequence) gives CDR1 SEHNR and CDR2 FQNEAQ. Taken from cysteine to phenylalanine, the CDR3 has 17 residues. This entry keeps only the CDR3 DNA: 51 bases, framed from base 1. Points the paper makes about the study in general: In both this cohort and an independent cohort of 350 or so donors, the cumulative frequency of public TCR beta family members distinguished carriers of CMV infection plus the relevant HLA type. The ex vivo response was dominated by HLA-C-restricted CMV-specific TCR beta clonotypes, which also provided the single most frequent clonotype in two of eight donors.

Note on this clonotype: This clone's antigen is unknown. Per-base qualities were not stored, and no clone one base away is much larger.

The label giving this sample's treatment or condition can be read as: in vitro stimulation with specific CMV peptide epitopes to enrich CMV-specific T cells. The V gene is TRBV7-9 and the J gene is TRBJ2-3, with 12 bases aligning to TRBD2. The specimen comprised CD8+ T cells from cultured PBMCs, sampled from culture after CMV antigen stimulation. The origin of this receptor is a human donor in good health (CMV status not recorded). Some clones in this sample may be carry-over from other donors' samples. The DNA sequence is given as TGTGCCAGCAGCTTACCTAGCGGGGGGGTTGGCACAGATACGCAGTATTTT. This encodes CASSLPSGGVGTDTQYF. Extended through the reference TRBV7-9 and TRBJ2-3 proteins, this CDR3 yields the full variable domain: DTGVSQNPRHKITKRGQNVTFRCDPISEHNRLYWYRQTLGQGPEFLTYFQNEAQLEKSRLLSDRFSAERPKGSFSTLEIQRTEQGDSAMYLCASSLPSGGVGTDTQYFGPGTRLTVL.